This T cell receptor (beta chain) was obtained from a study of shared clonotypes between healthy human individuals. About the study: Per donor, CD8 memory used one plate, CD8 naive used two, CD4 memory used three and CD4 naive used three.

The donors were all Caucasian adults (living in Nashville, Tennessee). As to this clone: The antigen is unknown.

This CDR3 contains 15 residues. Trimming left V 7 bases short and J 6 bases short, with 18 bases between. CDR1 LNHDA and CDR2 SQIVND come from the germline V gene (reference sequence). Using immunoSEQ multiplex PCR, the repertoire was profiled, and TCRdb retains in-frame clones only, with some absent. Of about 1 million clones in the sample, about 74% were seen once. General study findings and limits: The four-donor shared clonotypes exceeded non-shared clonotypes in generation probability, with non-shared ones scoring lower.

The origin of this receptor is a man aged 18 to 30 in good health. Source material: memory CD4+ T cells sorted from blood. Subset described: CD45RA-negative fraction. V and J are TRBV19 and TRBJ2-2, with D possibly TRBD1 on 7 matching bases. The CDR3 DNA reads TGTGCCAGTAAAGTCCAGGGGGGTTGGGCCGGGGAGCTGTTTTTT. It encodes CASKVQGGWAGELFF.